This T cell receptor beta chain was sequenced for a study of T cell responses to AZD1222 COVID-19 vaccine. Assay: immunoSEQ multiplex PCR; the TCRdb copy retains only in-frame clones and omits some. The sample shows 150,000 to 250,000 clones, roughly nine tenths of them seen only once. J lost 7 bases, V lost 10 bases, and 15 bases had no gene match. CDR1 is MNHEY and CDR2 is SVGAGI in the germline V gene. There are 15 residues in the CDR3. Study observations and caveats: Donors were mostly white British, more females; clonal diversity possibly underestimated. Samples come after the peak T cell response, not at day 14.

Pooling of second doses given at about 4 or about 12 weeks was done. On this clone: What it binds is not known.

This sequence originates from an adult who received the AZD1222 COVID-19 vaccine. Sequenced material: peripheral blood, taken 28 days after the second AZD1222 dose. This chain joins TRBV6-5 and TRBJ2-1; 8 nucleotides line up with TRBD2. The DNA of the CDR3 is TGTGCCACCCGGGGGGGAGGGGCCTCCTTGAATGAGCAGTTCTTC. Its translation is CATRGGGASLNEQFF.